This T cell receptor (beta chain) was retrieved from a study of blood T cell repertoires in COVID-19 (TCRdb year 2020). Concerning the study at large: Collaborator samples came from the United States, Italy and Spain and covered acute and convalescent phases of COVID-19. The material from the prospective study consisted of cDNA or gDNA derived from T cells, B-cell-depleted T cells, or PBMCs. Deeply sampled blood TCRbeta repertoires from subjects exposed to, actively infected with, or recovered from COVID-19 were included in the dataset. The repertoires were released in a freely available public database meant as a resource for research on the immune response to SARS-CoV-2. Samples were obtained from the ongoing ImmuneRACE study (first 160 participants) and from approximately 1,200 subjects provided by 6 global collaborators. The sample metadata nearly always contained a de-identified subject ID, COVID-19 status, age in years and sex. Where HLA class I and class II types were available, the types were taken from metadata supplied by the sample provider, not from assay-based typing.

TCRbeta CDR3 regions were amplified from genomic DNA by means of the immunoSEQ Assay, a bias-controlled multiplex PCR. Per the source publication's procedure: The number of nucleated cells in each sample was estimated by amplification of reference gene primers within the assay. Sequence reads were collapsed and filtered to measure the absolute abundance of every unique TCRbeta CDR3 rearrangement. Productive Simpson clonality was computed per sample as the square root of Simpson's diversity index over productive rearrangements. TCRdb limited this immuneACCESS table to in-frame rearrangements with V and J called. A share of clones is missing; checked studies link under half to unresolved V genes, and the rest is unexplained. V, J and clone size reflect that table, while D and trimming were determined from the DNA. Here the sample has about 41,000 clones; 88% occur a single time. The top ten hold about 5.3% of the sample.

Spanning cysteine to phenylalanine, the CDR3 consists of 12 amino acids. The sequence is cut down to CDR3 DNA, 36 bases in frame from base 1. V loses 8 bases, J loses 0 bases, and the germline ends lie 8 bases apart. CDR1 and CDR2 are read off the germline V gene (reference sequence) as LNHDA and SQIVND. Collaborating institutions collected whole blood in K2EDTA tubes following their own protocols. For TCRbeta analysis, collaborator samples were shipped as frozen whole blood, as isolated PBMCs, or as DNA extracted from either sample type. With respect to this clone: The antigen it recognizes is unknown. The input lacks base qualities; no much larger clone sits a single base away.

Findings and caveats that apply to the study as a whole: How much clinical and demographic metadata was included differed by source and by participant, and the metadata was provided uncurated.

The sequence joins TRBV19 to TRBJ2-7; the D gene cannot be named for sure. This receptor was obtained from a human donor in a cohort sampled during active COVID-19. Sequences were obtained from peripheral blood. The DNA reads TGTGCCAGTTCGGGTAACTCCTACGAGCAGTACTTC. It encodes CASSGNSYEQYF.